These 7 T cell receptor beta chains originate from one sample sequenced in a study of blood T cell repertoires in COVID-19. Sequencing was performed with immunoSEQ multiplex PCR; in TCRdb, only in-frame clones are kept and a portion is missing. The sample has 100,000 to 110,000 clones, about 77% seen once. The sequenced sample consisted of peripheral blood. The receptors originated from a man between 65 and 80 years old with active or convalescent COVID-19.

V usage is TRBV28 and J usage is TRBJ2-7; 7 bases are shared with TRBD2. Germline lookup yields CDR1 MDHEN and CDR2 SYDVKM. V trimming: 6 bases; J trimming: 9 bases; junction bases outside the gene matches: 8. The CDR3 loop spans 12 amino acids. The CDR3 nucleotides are TGTGCCAGCAGATCCAGCGGGGTCGCGCAGTACTTC. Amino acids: CASRSSGVAQYF. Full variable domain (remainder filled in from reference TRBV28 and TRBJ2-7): DVKVTQSSRYLVKRTGEKVFLECVQDMDHENMFWYRQDPGLGLRLIYFSYDVKMKEKGDIPEGYSVSREKKERFSLILESASTNQTSMYLCASRSSGVAQYFGPGTRLTVT.

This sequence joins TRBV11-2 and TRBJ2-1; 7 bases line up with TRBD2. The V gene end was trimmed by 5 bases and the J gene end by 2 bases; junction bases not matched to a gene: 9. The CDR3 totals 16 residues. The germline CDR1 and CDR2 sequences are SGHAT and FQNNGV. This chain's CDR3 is CASSLTGAGTYNEQFF. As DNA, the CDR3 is TGTGCCAGCAGCCTCACCGGAGCGGGGACCTACAATGAGCAGTTCTTC.

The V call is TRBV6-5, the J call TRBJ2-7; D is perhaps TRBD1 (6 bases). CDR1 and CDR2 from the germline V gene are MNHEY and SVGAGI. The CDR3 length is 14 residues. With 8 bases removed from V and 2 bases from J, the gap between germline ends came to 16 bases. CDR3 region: CASSGTSHPYEQYF. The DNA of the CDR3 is TGTGCCAGCTCCGGGACATCACATCCCTACGAGCAGTACTTC.

The CDR3 nucleotides are TGTGCCAGCCGGGCGATGGGGCAAATGGCTGAAGCTTTCTTT. Translation: CASRAMGQMAEAFF. This chain links TRBV19 with TRBJ1-1; possible D gene TRBD1, 5 bases. This CDR3 has 14 amino acids. Germline CDR1 is LNHDA and CDR2 is SQIVND (reference sequence). The V gene lost 9 bases and the J gene lost 6 bases, with 20 bases spanning the gap.

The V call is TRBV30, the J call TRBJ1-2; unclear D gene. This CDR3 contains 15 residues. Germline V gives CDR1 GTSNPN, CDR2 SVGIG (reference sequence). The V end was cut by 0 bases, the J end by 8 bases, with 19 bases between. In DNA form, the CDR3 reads TGTGCCTGGAGTGTACGCTCGGGGAATGAGGAGGGCTACACCTTC. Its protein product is CAWSVRSGNEEGYTF. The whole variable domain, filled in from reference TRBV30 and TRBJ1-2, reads SQTIHQWPATLVQPVGSPLSLECTVEGTSNPNLYWYRQAAGRGLQLLFYSVGIGQISSEVPQNLSASRPQDRQFILSSKKLLLSDSGFYLCAWSVRSGNEEGYTFGSGTRLTVV.

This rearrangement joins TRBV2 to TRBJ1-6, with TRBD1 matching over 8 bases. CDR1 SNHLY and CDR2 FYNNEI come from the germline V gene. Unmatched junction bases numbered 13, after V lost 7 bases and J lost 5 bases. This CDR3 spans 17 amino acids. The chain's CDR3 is CASTGDRRTPNNSPLHF. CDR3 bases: TGTGCCAGCACCGGGGACAGGAGAACCCCTAATAATTCACCCCTCCACTTT.

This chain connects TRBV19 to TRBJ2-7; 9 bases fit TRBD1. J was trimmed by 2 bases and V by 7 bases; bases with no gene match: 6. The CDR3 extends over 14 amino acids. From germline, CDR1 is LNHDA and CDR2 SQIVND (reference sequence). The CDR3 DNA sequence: TGTGCCAGTACCCCCGGGACAGGGACCTACGAGCAGTACTTC. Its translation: CASTPGTGTYEQYF.